The 13 T cell receptor beta chains in this list originate from one sample, sequenced in a study of CD8 T cells in Susac syndrome. Reverse transcription of roughly 0.5 to 1 ug RNA used random hexamers. From the immunoSEQ multiplex PCR reads, TCRdb called clonotypes with MiXCR, one entry per CDR3 protein. The table records fewer than 300,000 distinct CDR3 sequences, more than 75% of them present only once. The sequenced sample was CD8+ T cells from PBMCs. The origin of the receptors is a human donor with multiple sclerosis.

The sample holds one count of this clonotype. J is TRBJ2-1 and V is TRBV7-9; D is possibly TRBD2 (6 bases). From germline, CDR1 is SEHNR and CDR2 FQNEAQ (reference sequence). The CDR3 totals 17 residues. V was pared by 5 bases and J by 0 bases, with 17 bases between. The CDR3, as DNA: TGTGCCAGCAGCAGAGCCTTAGCGGAAACCTCCTACAATGAGCAGTTCTTC. This codes for CASSRALAETSYNEQFF.

The chain links TRBV4-2 to TRBJ2-1, with D possibly matching TRBD2 (6 bases). This CDR3 is built from 16 residues. V lost 2 bases and J 5 bases, leaving 16 bases between the germline ends. Germline V gives CDR1 LGHNA, CDR2 YNFKEQ. CDR3 bases: TGTGCCAGCAGCCAACGTGTGGCTAGCGCCAACAATGAGCAGTTCTTC. Its translation: CASSQRVASANNEQFF.

V gene TRBV27 combines with J gene TRBJ1-1, with D perhaps matching TRBD1 (5 bases). Germline-derived CDR1 and CDR2 are MNHEY and SMNVEV (reference sequence). V lost 2 bases and J lost 0, with 19 bases in between. CDR3 length: 18 residues. CDR3 loop: CASSLSLRGDHMNTEAFF. CDR3 in DNA: TGTGCCAGCAGTTTAAGTCTGAGGGGAGATCACATGAACACTGAAGCTTTCTTT.

This clonotype appeared a single time. The V and J genes are TRBV5-8 and TRBJ1-4, with D possibly matching TRBD1 (5 bases). Germline CDR1 and CDR2: SGHTS and YDEGEE. This CDR3 is 16 amino acids long. The V and J ends lost 0 bases and 6 bases respectively, with 15 bases between them. CDR3 coding DNA: TGTGCCAGCAGCTTGGATGTTGGGGCAAACGATGAAAAACTGTTTTTT. Its translation is CASSLDVGANDEKLFF.

This chain joins TRBV27 and TRBJ2-7; tentative D call: TRBD2 (6 bases). Germline V gene sequence: CDR1 MNHEY, CDR2 SMNVEV (reference sequence). The V end was cut by 3 bases, the J end by 3 bases, with 12 bases between. This CDR3 is built from 14 residues. The CDR3 spells CASSFGGSNYEQYF. In DNA, the CDR3 is TGTGCCAGCAGTTTTGGGGGGTCGAACTACGAGCAGTACTTC.

This clonotype was recorded only once. The V call is TRBV24-1, the J call TRBJ2-3; perhaps TRBD2 as D (5 bases). Trimming removed 2 bases at V and 4 bases at J, with 9 bases between. Germline loops: CDR1 KGHDR, CDR2 SFDVKD. This CDR3 has 14 amino acids. The CDR3 spells CATSDWRWADTQYF. As DNA, the CDR3 is TGTGCCACCAGTGATTGGAGGTGGGCAGATACGCAGTATTTT.

The V and J genes are TRBV24-1 and TRBJ2-5; D is ambiguous. Germline CDR1 is KGHDR and CDR2 is SFDVKD. Trimming removed 4 bases from V and 3 bases from J, with 5 bases in between. The CDR3 is made up of 12 amino acids. The CDR3 DNA reads TGTGCCACCAGTGACCCAGAAGAGACCCAGTACTTC. Translated, it gives CATSDPEETQYF.

The rearrangement links TRBV27 to TRBJ2-7; 10 nucleotides match TRBD2. With 8 bases clipped from V and 3 bases from J, the junction kept 10 bases outside the gene matches. This CDR3 has 15 amino acids. Germline CDR1 reads MNHEY; CDR2 reads SMNVEV (reference sequence). Written as DNA, the CDR3 is TGTGCCAGCTCTATTTCTAGCGGGGGATACTACGAGCAGTACTTC. Translation: CASSISSGGYYEQYF.

This clonotype has more than one count but fewer than ten. V usage is TRBV3-1 and J usage is TRBJ2-7, with TRBD2 identical over 8 bases. After removal of 1 base from V and 0 bases from J, the junction contained 14 bases not matched to a gene. CDR3 length: 19 amino acids. Germline V gene sequence: CDR1 LGHDT, CDR2 YNNKEL (reference sequence). CDR3 sequence: CASSQALWVRGGSSYEQYF. CDR3 DNA: TGTGCCAGCAGCCAAGCCCTTTGGGTTCGGGGGGGTAGCTCCTACGAGCAGTACTTC.

The genes are TRBV5-1 and TRBJ2-7, with D perhaps assigned TRBD1 or TRBD2 (5 bases each). V lost 4 bases and J lost 0, with 14 bases in between. The CDR3 consists of 15 residues. Germline-derived CDR1 and CDR2 are SGHRS and YFSETQ. DNA of the CDR3: TGCGCCAGCAGCCCCGCCGGGGCCGGCTCCTACGAGCAGTACTTC. Its translation is CASSPAGAGSYEQYF.

The V call is TRBV28, the J call TRBJ1-5, with D uncertain. Trimming removed 7 bases from V and 1 base from J, with 8 bases in between. From germline, CDR1 is MDHEN and CDR2 SYDVKM. The CDR3 runs to 13 residues. Here the CDR3 reads CASTGESNQPQHF. DNA of the CDR3: TGTGCCAGCACGGGAGAGAGCAATCAGCCCCAGCATTTT.

This clonotype occurred once. The chain is built from TRBV7-9 and TRBJ2-7; 9 nucleotides agree with TRBD1. This CDR3 comprises 14 residues. CDR1 and CDR2 (germline): SEHNR, FQNEAQ (reference sequence). Trimming removed 6 bases from V and 6 bases from J; junction bases left unmatched: 9. The CDR3 sequence is CASSYRDRAGEQYF. In DNA, the CDR3 is TGTGCCAGCAGTTACCGGGACAGGGCTGGCGAGCAGTACTTC.

This chain connects TRBV10-3 to TRBJ2-2, with D possibly being TRBD2 (6 bases). Germline-derived CDR1 and CDR2 are ENHRY and SYGVKD. Trimming removed 7 bases at V and 4 bases at J, with 16 bases between. The CDR3 consists of 15 residues. CDR3 sequence (DNA): TGTGCCATCAAGGTGATCGGGAGTCCCACCGGGGAGCTGTTTTTT. This translates into CAIKVIGSPTGELFF.